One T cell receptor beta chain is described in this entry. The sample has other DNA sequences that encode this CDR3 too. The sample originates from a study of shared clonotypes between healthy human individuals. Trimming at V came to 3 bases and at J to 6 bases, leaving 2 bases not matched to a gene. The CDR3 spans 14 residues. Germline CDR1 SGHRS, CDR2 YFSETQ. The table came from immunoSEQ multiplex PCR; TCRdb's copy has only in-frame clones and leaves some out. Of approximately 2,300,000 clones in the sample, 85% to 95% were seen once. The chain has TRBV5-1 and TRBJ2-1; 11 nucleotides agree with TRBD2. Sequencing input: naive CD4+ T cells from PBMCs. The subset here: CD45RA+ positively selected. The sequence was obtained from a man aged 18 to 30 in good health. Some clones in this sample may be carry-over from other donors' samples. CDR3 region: CASSSTSGSNEQFF. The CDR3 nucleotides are TGCGCCAGCAGCTCCACTAGCGGGAGCAATGAGCAGTTCTTC.